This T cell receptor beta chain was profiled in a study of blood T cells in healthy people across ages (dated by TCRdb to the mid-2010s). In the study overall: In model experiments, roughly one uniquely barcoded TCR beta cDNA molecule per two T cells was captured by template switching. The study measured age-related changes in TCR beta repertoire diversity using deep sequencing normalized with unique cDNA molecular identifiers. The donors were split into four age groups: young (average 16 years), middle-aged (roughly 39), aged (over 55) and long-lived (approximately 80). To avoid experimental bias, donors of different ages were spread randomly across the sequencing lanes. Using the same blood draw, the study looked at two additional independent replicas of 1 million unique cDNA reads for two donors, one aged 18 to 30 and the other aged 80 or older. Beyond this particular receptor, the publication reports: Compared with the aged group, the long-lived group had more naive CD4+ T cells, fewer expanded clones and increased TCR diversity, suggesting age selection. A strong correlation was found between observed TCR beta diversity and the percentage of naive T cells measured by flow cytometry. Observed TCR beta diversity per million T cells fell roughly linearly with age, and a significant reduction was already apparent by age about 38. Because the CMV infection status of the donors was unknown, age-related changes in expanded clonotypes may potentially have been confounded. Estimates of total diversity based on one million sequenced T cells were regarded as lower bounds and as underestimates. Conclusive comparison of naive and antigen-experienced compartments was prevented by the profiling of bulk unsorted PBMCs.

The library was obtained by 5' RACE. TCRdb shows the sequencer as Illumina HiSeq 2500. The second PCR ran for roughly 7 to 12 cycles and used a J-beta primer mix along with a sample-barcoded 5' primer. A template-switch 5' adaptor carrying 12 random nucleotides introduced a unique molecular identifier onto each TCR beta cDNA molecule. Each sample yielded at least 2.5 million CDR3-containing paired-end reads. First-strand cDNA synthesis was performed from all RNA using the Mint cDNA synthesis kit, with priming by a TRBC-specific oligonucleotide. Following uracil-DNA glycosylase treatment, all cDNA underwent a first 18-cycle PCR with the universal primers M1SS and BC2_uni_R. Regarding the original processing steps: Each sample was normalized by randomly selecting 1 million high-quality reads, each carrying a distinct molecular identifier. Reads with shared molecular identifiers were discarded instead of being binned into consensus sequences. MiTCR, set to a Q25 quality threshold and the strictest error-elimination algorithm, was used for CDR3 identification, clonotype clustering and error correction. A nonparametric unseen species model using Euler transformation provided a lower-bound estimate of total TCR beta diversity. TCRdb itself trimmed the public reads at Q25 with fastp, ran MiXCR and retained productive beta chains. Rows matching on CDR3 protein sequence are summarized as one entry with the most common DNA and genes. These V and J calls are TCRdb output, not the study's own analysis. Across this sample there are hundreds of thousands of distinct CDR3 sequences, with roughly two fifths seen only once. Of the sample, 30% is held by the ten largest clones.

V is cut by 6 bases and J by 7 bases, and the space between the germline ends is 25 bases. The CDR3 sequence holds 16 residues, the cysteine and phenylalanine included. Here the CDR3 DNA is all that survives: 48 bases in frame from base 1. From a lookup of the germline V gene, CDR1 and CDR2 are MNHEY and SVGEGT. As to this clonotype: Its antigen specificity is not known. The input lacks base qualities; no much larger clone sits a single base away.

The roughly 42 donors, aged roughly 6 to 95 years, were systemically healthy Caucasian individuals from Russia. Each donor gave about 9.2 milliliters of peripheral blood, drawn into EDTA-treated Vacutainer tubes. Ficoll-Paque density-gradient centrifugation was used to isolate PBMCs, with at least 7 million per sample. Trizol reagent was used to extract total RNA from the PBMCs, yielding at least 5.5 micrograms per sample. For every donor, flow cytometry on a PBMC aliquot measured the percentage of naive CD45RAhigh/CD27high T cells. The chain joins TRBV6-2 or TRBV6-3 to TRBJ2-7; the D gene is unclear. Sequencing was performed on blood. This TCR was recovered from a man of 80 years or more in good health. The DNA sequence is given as TGTGCCAGCAGGGGCCTCGTTGGATTGCTCGTTAATGAGCAGTACTTC. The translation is CASRGLVGLLVNEQYF.